The 12 T cell receptor beta chains listed next were all sequenced from one sample in a study of T cell repertoires in aging, cancer and after chemotherapy. TCR beta rearrangements were amplified from peripheral blood genomic DNA. Rearranged V-D-J TRB sequences were amplified with a mixed TRB-A/B primer pool. TCRdb independently ran MiXCR on the multiplex PCR reads; one entry per CDR3 protein. Found here are 2,000 or so distinct CDR3 sequences, around three fifths of them singletons; the top ten hold 50% to 70%. Sequenced material: blood. The receptors stem from a human donor with a solid tumor.

This clonotype was recorded a few times. The V gene is TRBV7-6, the J gene TRBJ2-2; D possibly corresponds to TRBD1 (6 bases). Trimming left V 4 bases short and J 3 bases short, with 12 bases between. Germline CDR1 and CDR2: SGHVS and FNYEAQ. The CDR3 has 15 amino acids. The CDR3 protein is CASSYTYRDTGELFF. DNA for the CDR3: TGTGCCAGCAGCTATACTTACAGGGACACCGGGGAGCTGTTTTTT.

This CDR3 is CASSLGQTETQYF. The CDR3 coding sequence is TGTGCCAGCAGCTTAGGGCAAACGGAGACCCAGTACTTC. The chain joins TRBV7-9 to TRBJ2-5, with D unclear. The CDR3 spans 13 residues. V was clipped by 1 base and J by 5 bases, with 8 bases between them. CDR1 is SEHNR, CDR2 FQNEAQ, per germline (reference sequence).

V and J are TRBV6-5 and TRBJ1-2, with 7 bases that match TRBD1. With 2 bases clipped from V and 4 bases from J, the junction kept 7 bases outside the gene matches. The CDR3 has 15 residues. Germline lookup yields CDR1 MNHEY and CDR2 SVGAGI. CDR3 nucleotide sequence: TGTGCCAGCAGTTACCTGGGGACAGCAACCTATGGCTACACCTTC. Translated, it gives CASSYLGTATYGYTF.

The rearrangement joins TRBV7-3 to TRBJ1-1, with TRBD1 as a possible D gene (5 bases). Germline V gene sequence: CDR1 SGHTA, CDR2 FQGTGA. V was trimmed by 2 bases and J by 0 bases, leaving 19 bases between them. The CDR3 covers 18 residues. The CDR3 DNA is TGTGCCAGCAGCTTATACTCGTTGGGCAGGGCCTTGAACACTGAAGCTTTCTTT. This sequence encodes CASSLYSLGRALNTEAFF.

The chain couples TRBV7-3 to TRBJ1-6, with TRBD1 matching over 7 bases. J gave up 4 bases and V 5 bases, and 2 bases lay outside the gene matches. This CDR3 comprises 14 residues. Germline values: CDR1 SGHTA, CDR2 FQGTGA. CDR3 amino acids: CASSPGQYNSPLHF. The CDR3 nucleotides read TGTGCCAGCAGCCCGGGACAGTATAATTCACCCCTCCACTTT.

The chain links TRBV6-1 to TRBJ1-2; 9 bases fit TRBD1. The germline gives CDR1 MNHNS, CDR2 SASEGT. This CDR3 is built from 16 residues. V lost 4 bases and J lost 4; bases outside the gene matches: 10. This chain's CDR3 is CASSVGQGSRSYGYTF. The CDR3 DNA reads TGTGCCAGCAGTGTTGGACAGGGGTCCCGGTCCTATGGCTACACCTTC.

The chain carries TRBV12-3 or TRBV12-4 and TRBJ2-2; D is unclear. Trimming took off 1 base at V and 4 bases at J, with 1 base between the two ends. This CDR3 is 12 amino acids long. The DNA of the CDR3 is TGTGCCAGCAGTTTAGGCACCGGGGAGCTGTTTTTT. It yields the protein CASSLGTGELFF.

This clonotype has a single count. The rearrangement links TRBV7-2 to TRBJ1-1; D not certain. Germline assignment: CDR1 SGHTA and CDR2 FQGNSA. Trimming removed 2 bases from V and 6 bases from J, with 4 bases in between. This CDR3 spans 11 amino acids. The CDR3 spells CASSLTAEAFF. The CDR3 region has the DNA TGTGCCAGCAGCTTAACAGCTGAAGCTTTCTTT.

The chain links TRBV19 to TRBJ2-1; unclear D gene. The V and J ends lost 2 bases and 5 bases respectively, with 7 bases between them. Germline loops: CDR1 LNHDA, CDR2 SQIVND (reference sequence). The CDR3 runs to 13 residues. CDR3 DNA sequence: TGTGCCAGTAGTATACGCTGGGACAATGAGCAGTTCTTC. Translation gives CASSIRWDNEQFF.

This clonotype has a single count. The V gene is TRBV30, the J gene TRBJ2-5, with D perhaps TRBD2 (6 bases). The CDR3 has 18 amino acids. Germline CDR1 and CDR2: GTSNPN and SVGIG (reference sequence). The V end lost 6 bases, the J end lost 2 bases, and 28 bases lay between the germline ends. DNA of the CDR3: TGTGCCTGTAAAGCCGTACGAACCGGGACTCCCTCTCAAGAGACCCAGTACTTC. It codes for CACKAVRTGTPSQETQYF.

The chain couples TRBV6-5 to TRBJ1-2, with 8 bases that match TRBD1. The junction had 6 bases not matched to a gene; V was cut back by 5 bases and J by 4 bases. The CDR3 totals 14 residues. The germline V gene encodes CDR1 MNHEY and CDR2 SVGAGI. CDR3 DNA sequence: TGTGCCAGCAGTGAGGGACAGGCGCCCTATGGCTACACCTTC. The encoded protein is CASSEGQAPYGYTF.

This clonotype was observed a handful of times. The genes are TRBV19 and TRBJ1-1; 8 bases line up with TRBD1. The germline V gene encodes CDR1 LNHDA and CDR2 SQIVND (reference sequence). J gave up 5 bases and V 8 bases, and 13 bases lay outside the gene matches. This CDR3 region has 15 residues. CDR3 coding DNA: TGTGCCAGTGACAACAGACAGGGGAGGGAAACTGAAGCTTTCTTT. Translation gives CASDNRQGRETEAFF.